Listed below are T cell receptor beta chains from one sample, sequenced in a study of neurological immune-mediated disorders. TCRdb analysed the 5' RACE reads with MiXCR anew, one entry per CDR3 protein. This table holds around 40,000 distinct CDR3 sequences, more than 9.5% found once. The specimen sequenced was PBMCs. These receptors were obtained from a female donor in good health. The CDR3 runs from the conserved cysteine through the conserved F or W. D genes are given only for firm matches. The listing skips clone size in some rows; elsewhere it reads once, few, many or a size class.

TRBJ1-6 | many | - | TRBV27 | TGTGCCAGCAGTTTAAGCCGCGATTCACCCCTCCACTTT | CASSLSRDSPLHF
TRBJ1-1 | many | TRBD1 | TRBV12-5 | TGTGCTAGTGGTTTCCGGACAGGGGCCACTGAAGCTTTCTTT | CASGFRTGATEAFF
TRBJ2-5 | many | TRBD2 | TRBV5-1 | TGCGCCAGCAGCCCAATCGGGGGGGCGCTGGGACCGAAAGAGACCCAGTACTTC | CASSPIGGALGPKETQYF
TRBJ2-1 | many | - | TRBV5-1 | TGCGCCAGCAGCACGGAGGGCGGGTACAATGAGCAGTTCTTC | CASSTEGGYNEQFF
TRBJ2-1 | many | - | TRBV11-2 | TGTGCCAGCAGCTTTGTGGCGGGAAGCTACAATGAGCAGTTCTTC | CASSFVAGSYNEQFF
TRBJ1-5 | many | - | TRBV12-3/TRBV12-4 | TGTGCCAGCAGTTTAGATGGGAATCAGCCCCAGCATTTT | CASSLDGNQPQHF
TRBJ2-1 | many | - | TRBV4-2 | TGTGCCAGCAGCCAAGTGCTAGCCAATGAGCAGTTCTTC | CASSQVLANEQFF
TRBJ2-3 | many | TRBD2 | TRBV5-1 | TGCGCCAGCAGCTTGAGGCCTAGCGGGGGCACAGATACGCAGTATTTT | CASSLRPSGGTDTQYF
TRBJ2-4 | many | - | TRBV7-8 | TGTGCCAGCAGAAAAAGCCGGGCCTACGACATTCAGTACTTC | CASRKSRAYDIQYF
TRBJ2-2 | many | - | TRBV10-1 | TGCGCCAGCGGGGACACTAACACCGGGGAGCTGTTTTTT | CASGDTNTGELFF
TRBJ1-2 | many | - | TRBV20-1 | TGCAGTGCGAACGCAGGGGCTGGCTACACCTTC | CSANAGAGYTF
TRBJ2-7 | many | - | TRBV5-5 | TGTGCCAGCAGCCAGGCAGGGGCCTACGAGCAGTACTTC | CASSQAGAYEQYF
TRBJ2-5 | - | TRBD2 | TRBV15 | TGTGCCACCAGCAGAGAAGGCGGGAGGAACCCAGAGACCCATTACTTC | CATSREGGRNPETHYF
TRBJ2-1 | many | TRBD2 | TRBV20-1 | TGCAGTGCCACCGGGACTAGCGGTACCAACAATGAGCAGTTCTTC | CSATGTSGTNNEQFF
TRBJ1-2 | many | - | TRBV6-1 | TGTGCCAGCTCAAGAAGCGGACAACTTTATGGCTACACCTTC | CASSRSGQLYGYTF
TRBJ1-1 | few | TRBD1 | TRBV5-6 | TGTGCCAGCAGCTCCGGGACAGGTATGAACACTGAAGCTTTCTTT | CASSSGTGMNTEAFF
TRBJ1-1 | many | - | TRBV7-2 | TGTGCCAGCAGACAGGGAAAGTTAAAGACTGAAGCTTTCTTT | CASRQGKLKTEAFF
TRBJ2-3 | many | TRBD1 | TRBV5-1 | TGCGCCAGCAGCTTGAACAGGGGAACAGATACGCAGTATTTT | CASSLNRGTDTQYF
TRBJ1-3 | - | - | TRBV20-1 | TGCAGTGCTAGAGGGGACGTACTCTCTGGAAACACCATATATTTT | CSARGDVLSGNTIYF
TRBJ1-1 | many | - | TRBV7-2 | TGTGCCAGCAGCCTTAGACAGACGAACACTGAAGCTTTCTTT | CASSLRQTNTEAFF
TRBJ2-3 | many | - | TRBV9 | TGTGTCAGCAGCGTCTCCCACCTGGGAGATACGCAGTATTTT | CVSSVSHLGDTQYF
TRBJ2-7 | many | - | TRBV2 | TGTGCCAGCAGTGATGCCGGGACAAGGGACGAGCAGTACTTC | CASSDAGTRDEQYF
TRBJ1-5 | many | TRBD1 | TRBV7-2 | TGTGCCAGCAGCCGGACAGGGGGCGCGAATCAGCCCCAGCATTTT | CASSRTGGANQPQHF
TRBJ2-5 | many | - | TRBV5-6 | TGTGCCAGCAGCTTGGCCAATTTGGGTAGGGAGACCCAGTACTTC | CASSLANLGRETQYF
TRBJ1-5 | many | TRBD1 | TRBV12-3/TRBV12-4 | TGTGCCAGCGGAAGCCCGGACAGGGGAAGGAGTCAGCCCCAGCATTTT | CASGSPDRGRSQPQHF
TRBJ1-5 | many | - | TRBV12-3/TRBV12-4 | TGTGCCAGCATGGGGGGGCCGAGGGGCAATCAGCCCCAGCATTTT | CASMGGPRGNQPQHF
TRBJ1-6 | many | TRBD1 | TRBV20-1 | TGCAGTGCTCCCGAAGGGACAGGGGTATCACCCCTCCACTTT | CSAPEGTGVSPLHF
TRBJ1-2 | many | TRBD1 | TRBV25-1 | TGTGCCAGCAGTGATTTATCAGGGGGGTATGGCTACACCTTC | CASSDLSGGYGYTF
TRBJ1-4 | many | TRBD1 | TRBV5-8 | TGTGCCAGCAGCTCTCCTTTTCTCCGGGACAGGGAGGATGAAAAACTGTTTTTT | CASSSPFLRDREDEKLFF
TRBJ1-1 | many | - | TRBV6-1 | TGTGCCAGCAGTCTAGGAGGGGTAGGGGGCACTGAAGCTTTCTTT | CASSLGGVGGTEAFF
TRBJ2-7 | many | TRBD1 | TRBV7-9 | TGTGCCAGCAGCTTAGCAGGGGGCAACGAGCAGTACTTC | CASSLAGGNEQYF
TRBJ2-1 | few | TRBD1 | TRBV19 | TGTGCCAGTAGTAGGAATTCAGAGGGGGCATATGAGCAGTTCTTC | CASSRNSEGAYEQFF
TRBJ2-1 | many | TRBD2 | TRBV29-1 | TGCAGCGTTCCCAAGCGGGCTAGCGGGAGCAATAATGAGCAGTTCTTC | CSVPKRASGSNNEQFF
TRBJ2-7 | many | TRBD2 | TRBV29-1 | TGCAGCGTTGAAACTATCCGAACTAGCGGGAGCTACGAGCAGTACTTC | CSVETIRTSGSYEQYF
TRBJ2-3 | many | - | TRBV11-3 | TGTGCCAGCAGCTTAACCCTCACAGATACGCAGTATTTT | CASSLTLTDTQYF
TRBJ2-7 | once | TRBD2 | TRBV12-3/TRBV12-4 | TGTGCCAGCAGTCCGAGCGGGGGGGGCCCCTACGAGCAGTATTTC | CASSPSGGGPYEQYF
TRBJ2-2 | many | - | TRBV29-1 | TGCAGCGCCAGAGCCCCCACGGGACACACCGGGGAGCTGTTTTTT | CSARAPTGHTGELFF
TRBJ2-4 | many | TRBD2 | TRBV29-1 | TGCAGCGTTGAAGATCAGGCGGGAGGGATGATAAACATTCAGTACTTC | CSVEDQAGGMINIQYF